The 16 T cell receptor beta chains given below trace back to one sample, sequenced in a study of regulatory and conventional T cells in RAG deficiency. The sorted regulatory T cells were CD4+, CD25-high and CD127-low, with genomic DNA sequenced. Data came from immunoSEQ multiplex PCR; TCRdb stores just in-frame clones and leaves some out. Here the sample spans 20,000 or so clones, around 90% being singletons. These data were also reused for a study on regulatory T cells. That work states: The primer mix had 52 TRBV and 13 TRBJ primers.

The sample taken for sequencing was Tregs sorted from blood. The source is a human donor in good health.

The chain combines TRBV2 with TRBJ1-5; D not certain. This CDR3 spans 12 amino acids. Germline CDR1 and CDR2: SNHLY and FYNNEI. V was trimmed by 6 bases and J by 7 bases, leaving 10 bases between them. The CDR3 DNA reads as TGTGCCAGCAGGGCCATCGGGCAGCCCCAGCATTTT. It codes for CASRAIGQPQHF.

The chain carries TRBV5-6 and TRBJ1-6; D is undetermined. V dropped 0 bases and J dropped 0 bases, with 16 bases sitting between them. This CDR3 has 19 amino acids. Per the germline V gene, CDR1 is SGHDT and CDR2 is YYEEEE. The CDR3 nucleotides are TGTGCCAGCAGCTTGGGGGGTCAGAGCTACAGCTCCTATAATTCACCCCTCCACTTT. This codes for CASSLGGQSYSSYNSPLHF. Complete variable domain (other parts from reference TRBV5-6 and TRBJ1-6): DAGVTQSPTHLIKTRGQQVTLRCSPKSGHDTVSWYQQALGQGPQFIFQYYEEEERQRGNFPDRFSGHQFPNYSSELNVNALLLGDSALYLCASSLGGQSYSSYNSPLHFGNGTRLTVT.

The J gene is TRBJ1-1, the V gene TRBV9; D unresolved. The CDR3 spans 13 residues. The ends were cut back, 2 bases at V and 1 base at J, with 6 bases in the middle. Per the germline V gene, CDR1 is SGDLS and CDR2 is YYNGEE. The DNA for the CDR3 is TGTGCCAGCAGCGTCGCCAGGAACACTGAAGCTTTCTTT. Amino acids: CASSVARNTEAFF.

V is TRBV25-1 and J is TRBJ2-5; possible D gene TRBD2, 5 bases. CDR1 and CDR2 from the germline V gene are MGHDK and SYGVNS. The CDR3 spans 15 residues. Trimming stripped 2 bases from V and 5 bases from J, with 15 bases between. CDR3 coding DNA: TGTGCCAGCAGTGAACCGGGGTCACTTAAGGAGACCCAGTACTTC. This gives the protein CASSEPGSLKETQYF.

The rearrangement uses TRBV5-8 and TRBJ2-5; either TRBD1 or TRBD2 may fit D (7 bases each). V lost 3 bases and J lost 7, with 19 bases in between. The CDR3 is 15 residues long. Looked up from germline, CDR1 is SGHTS and CDR2 is YDEGEE. DNA of the CDR3: TGTGCCAGCAGCTGGGGCGGGACAGCGGGGAGGACCCAGTACTTC. Translating gives CASSWGGTAGRTQYF.

This rearrangement joins TRBV27 to TRBJ1-4; D gene unclear. The CDR3 extends over 14 amino acids. The germline V and J ends were trimmed by 6 bases and 2 bases, with 10 bases remaining between them. Germline CDR1 MNHEY, CDR2 SMNVEV (reference sequence). The CDR3 bases are TGTGCCAGCAGAGTAGCCGGGACTAATGAAAAACTGTTTTTT. This gives the protein CASRVAGTNEKLFF.

The chain combines TRBV6-5 with TRBJ1-6, with TRBD1 matching over 9 bases. J was trimmed by 7 bases and V by 6 bases; bases with no gene match: 4. The germline V gene has CDR1 MNHEY and CDR2 SVGAGI. The CDR3 is 14 residues long. This chain's CDR3 is CASRGTGPNSPLHF. CDR3 nucleotides: TGTGCCAGCAGAGGGACAGGGCCAAATTCACCCCTCCACTTT.

The chain couples TRBV18 to TRBJ1-2; D perhaps matches TRBD1 (6 bases). Trimming removed 5 bases at V and 8 bases at J, with 15 bases between. This CDR3 region has 13 residues. Germline-derived CDR1 and CDR2 are KGHSH and LQKENI. In DNA form, the CDR3 reads TGTGCCAGCTCAACCCCAGGGGTCTACGGCTACACCTTC. Encoded protein: CASSTPGVYGYTF.

The V call is TRBV5-1, the J call TRBJ1-3; possibly TRBD1 for D (5 bases). In germline, CDR1 is SGHRS, CDR2 YFSETQ. The CDR3 has 15 amino acids. V was cut by 0 bases and J by 0 bases, with 7 bases left in between. The CDR3 loop is CASSLEGISGNTIYF. CDR3 DNA sequence: TGCGCCAGCAGCTTGGAGGGGATCTCTGGAAACACCATATATTTT.

The chain recombines TRBV6-5 with TRBJ1-2; 11 nucleotides line up with TRBD1. There are 14 residues in the CDR3. Unmatched junction bases numbered 2, after V lost 4 bases and J lost 4 bases. Germline loops: CDR1 MNHEY, CDR2 SVGAGI. The DNA for the CDR3 is TGTGCCAGCAGTTCGGACAGGGGGCCCTATGGCTACACCTTC. Translating gives CASSSDRGPYGYTF.

The gene calls are TRBV7-9 and TRBJ2-1; D is unclear. The CDR3 covers 13 residues. V dropped 3 bases and J dropped 8 bases, with 11 bases sitting between them. Germline V gives CDR1 SEHNR, CDR2 FQNEAQ (reference sequence). In nucleotides, the CDR3 is TGTGCCAGCAGCTTTGCCACCCTTGATGAGCAGTTCTTC. Its protein product is CASSFATLDEQFF.

This sequence joins TRBV29-1 and TRBJ1-2; D is unclear. Germline assignment: CDR1 SQVTM and CDR2 ANQGSEA. V was shortened by 7 bases and J by 0 bases, with 6 bases between the two germline ends. The CDR3 runs to 11 residues. The CDR3 loop reads CSASANYGYTF. The CDR3 DNA is TGCAGCGCCTCCGCTAACTATGGCTACACCTTC.

This chain joins TRBV11-2 and TRBJ2-3, with 12 positions matching TRBD1. With V trimmed by 6 bases and J by 4 bases, 8 bases remained unmatched. This CDR3 contains 16 residues. The germline V gene has CDR1 SGHAT and CDR2 FQNNGV. CDR3 loop: CASSLGQGALADTQYF. The CDR3 DNA is TGTGCCAGCAGTTTGGGACAGGGGGCGTTGGCAGATACGCAGTATTTT.

The chain joins TRBV10-3 to TRBJ1-3; a weak D match, TRBD1 (5 bases). Deletions cut 7 bases from V and 0 bases from J, with 13 bases between. Germline V gives CDR1 ENHRY, CDR2 SYGVKD. This CDR3 is 15 amino acids long. CDR3 residues: CAINRDQNSGNTIYF. The DNA for the CDR3 is TGTGCCATCAACCGGGACCAGAACTCTGGAAACACCATATATTTT.

The chain uses TRBV6-1 and TRBJ1-2, with a tentative D call TRBD1 (5 bases). This CDR3 has 12 amino acids. V shed 7 bases and J shed 4 bases, with 10 bases lying between them. Germline values: CDR1 MNHNS, CDR2 SASEGT. CDR3 protein: CASKRGGYGYTF. CDR3 nucleotides: TGTGCCAGCAAAAGGGGCGGCTATGGCTACACCTTC.

V usage is TRBV28 and J usage is TRBJ2-7, with D possibly being TRBD1 (5 bases). The CDR3 contains 15 residues. V was pared by 6 bases and J by 1 base, with 16 bases between. Per germline, CDR1 MDHEN and CDR2 SYDVKM. DNA of the CDR3: TGTGCCAGCAGGAACAGACAGACCGGATCCTACGAGCAGTACTTC. Protein sequence: CASRNRQTGSYEQYF.